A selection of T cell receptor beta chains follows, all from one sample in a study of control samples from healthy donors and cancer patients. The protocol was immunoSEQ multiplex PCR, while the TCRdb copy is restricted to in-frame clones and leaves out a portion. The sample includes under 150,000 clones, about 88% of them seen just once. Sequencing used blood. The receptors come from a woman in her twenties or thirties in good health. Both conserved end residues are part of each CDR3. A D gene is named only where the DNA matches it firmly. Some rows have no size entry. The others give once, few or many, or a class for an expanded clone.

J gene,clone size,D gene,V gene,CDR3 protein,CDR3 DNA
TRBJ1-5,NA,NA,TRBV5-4,CASSLGGRNQPQHF,TGTGCCAGCAGCTTGGGGGGACGCAATCAGCCCCAGCATTTT
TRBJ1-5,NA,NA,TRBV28,CASRLQGPGGNQPQHF,TGTGCCAGCAGATTACAGGGTCCGGGTGGCAATCAGCCCCAGCATTTT
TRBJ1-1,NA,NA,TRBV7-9,CASSLRGRVITEAFF,TGTGCCAGCAGCTTGAGGGGCAGGGTTATCACTGAAGCTTTCTTT
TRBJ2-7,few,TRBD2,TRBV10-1,CASSEKTSGSDEQYF,TGCGCCAGCAGTGAAAAGACTAGCGGGAGCGACGAGCAGTACTTC
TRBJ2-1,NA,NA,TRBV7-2,CASSSPPNSYNEQFF,TGTGCCAGCAGCTCCCCACCAAACTCCTACAATGAGCAGTTCTTC
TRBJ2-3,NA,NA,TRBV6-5,CASNRGPGDTQYF,TGTGCCAGTAACAGAGGCCCAGGGGATACGCAGTATTTT
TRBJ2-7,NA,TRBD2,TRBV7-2,CASSFTGLAGGRSSF,TGTGCCAGCAGTTTTACAGGACTAGCGGGAGGGAGATCCTCCTTC
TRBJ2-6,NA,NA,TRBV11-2,CASTYSGANVLTF,TGTGCCAGCACCTACTCTGGGGCCAACGTCCTGACTTTC
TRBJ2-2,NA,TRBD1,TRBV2,CASRQGASGELFF,TGTGCCAGCAGACAGGGGGCTTCCGGGGAGCTGTTTTTT
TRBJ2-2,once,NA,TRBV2,CASADPGELFF,TGTGCCAGCGCGGACCCCGGGGAGCTGTTTTTT
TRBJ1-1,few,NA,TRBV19,CASSIGGNTEAFF,TGTGCCAGTAGTATTGGGGGGAACACTGAAGCTTTCTTT
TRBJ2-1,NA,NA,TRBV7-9,CASSFNNQQEQFF,TGTGCCAGCAGCTTCAATAACCAGCAAGAGCAGTTCTTC
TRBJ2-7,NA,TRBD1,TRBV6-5,CASSPRGSYEQYF,TGTGCCAGCAGCCCCAGGGGGAGCTACGAGCAGTACTTC
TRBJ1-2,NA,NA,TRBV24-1,CATSERQGDGYTF,TGTGCCACCAGTGAACGGCAGGGAGATGGCTACACCTTC
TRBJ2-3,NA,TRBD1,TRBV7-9,CASSLDRGGTDTQYF,TGTGCCAGCAGCCTGGACAGGGGAGGGACAGATACGCAGTATTTT
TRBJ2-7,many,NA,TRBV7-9,CASSQVLGRAGLSYEQYF,TGTGCCAGCAGCCAGGTGCTGGGGCGGGCAGGCCTATCCTACGAGCAGTACTTC
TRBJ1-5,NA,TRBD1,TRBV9,CASSASGTGNQPQHF,TGTGCCAGCAGCGCATCCGGGACAGGGAATCAGCCCCAGCATTTT
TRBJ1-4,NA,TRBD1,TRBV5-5,CASSVTGADEKLFF,TGTGCCAGCAGCGTAACAGGGGCGGATGAAAAACTGTTTTTT
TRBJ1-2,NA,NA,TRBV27,CASSYGELSGYTF,TGTGCCAGCAGTTACGGGGAGCTAAGTGGCTACACCTTC
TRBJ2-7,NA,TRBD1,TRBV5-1,CASSGGTGRGYEQYF,TGCGCCAGCAGCGGAGGGACAGGGAGGGGCTACGAGCAGTACTTC
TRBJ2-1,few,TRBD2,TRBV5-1,CASSLAYSSGSGNEQFF,TGCGCCAGCAGCTTGGCCTATTCTAGCGGGAGCGGCAATGAGCAGTTCTTC
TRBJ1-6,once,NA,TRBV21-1,CASSKALFLYITANSPLHF,TGTGCCAGCAGCAAAGCGCTTTTTTTATACATTACGGCTAATTCACCCCTCCACTTT
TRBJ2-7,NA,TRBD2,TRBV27,CASSPSGGTSAISYEQYF,TGTGCCAGCAGTCCATCCGGAGGGACTAGCGCTATCTCCTACGAGCAGTACTTC
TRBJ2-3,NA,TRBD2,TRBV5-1,CASSFASSGVADTQYF,TGCGCCAGCAGCTTTGCGTCTAGCGGAGTGGCAGATACGCAGTATTTT
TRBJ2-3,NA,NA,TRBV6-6,CASTHGWSTDTQYF,TGTGCCAGCACCCACGGGTGGAGCACAGATACGCAGTATTTT
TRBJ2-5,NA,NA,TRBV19,CASSISLGETQYF,TGTGCCAGTAGTATATCGCTGGGAGAGACCCAGTACTTC
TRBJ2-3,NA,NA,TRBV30,CAFDRLHTDTQYF,TGTGCCTTTGACAGACTCCACACAGATACGCAGTATTTT
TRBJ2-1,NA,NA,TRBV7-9,CASSRQGGEQFF,TGTGCCAGCAGCCGTCAGGGAGGTGAGCAGTTCTTC
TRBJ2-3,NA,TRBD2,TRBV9,CASSLGPGGDTQYF,TGTGCCAGCAGCTTGGGACCGGGGGGAGATACGCAGTATTTT
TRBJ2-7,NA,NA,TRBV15,CATRRQGGDHEQYF,TGTGCCACCAGAAGACAGGGAGGCGATCACGAGCAGTACTTC